This T cell receptor (beta chain) is from a study of control samples from healthy donors and cancer patients. Clones were read by immunoSEQ multiplex PCR, and TCRdb kept only the in-frame ones, dropping some. The sample records 55,000 to 70,000 clones, more than 85% being singletons. Looked up from germline, CDR1 is SGHRS and CDR2 is YFSETQ. The V gene lost 4 bases and the J gene lost 6 bases, with 13 bases spanning the gap. The CDR3 consists of 13 residues. The source material was PBMCs. This chain uses TRBV5-1 with TRBJ1-1; tentatively, D is TRBD1 (5 bases). The clonotype comes from a man aged 30 to 39 with colorectal cancer. CDR3 residues: CASSPGVASEAFF. The CDR3 DNA reads as TGCGCCAGCAGCCCGGGGGTCGCCTCTGAAGCTTTCTTT.